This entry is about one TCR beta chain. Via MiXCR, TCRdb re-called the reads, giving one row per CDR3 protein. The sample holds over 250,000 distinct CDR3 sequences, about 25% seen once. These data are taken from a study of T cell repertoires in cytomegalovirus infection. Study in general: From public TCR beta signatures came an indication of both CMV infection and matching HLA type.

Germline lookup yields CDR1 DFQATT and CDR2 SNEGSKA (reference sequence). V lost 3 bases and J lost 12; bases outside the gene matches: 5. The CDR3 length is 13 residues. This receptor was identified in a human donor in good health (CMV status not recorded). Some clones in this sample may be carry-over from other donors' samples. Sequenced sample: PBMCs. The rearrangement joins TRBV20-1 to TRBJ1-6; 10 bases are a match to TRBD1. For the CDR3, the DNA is TGCAGTGCTAGTTTGGACAGGGGGAAACCCCTCCACTTT. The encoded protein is CSASLDRGKPLHF.